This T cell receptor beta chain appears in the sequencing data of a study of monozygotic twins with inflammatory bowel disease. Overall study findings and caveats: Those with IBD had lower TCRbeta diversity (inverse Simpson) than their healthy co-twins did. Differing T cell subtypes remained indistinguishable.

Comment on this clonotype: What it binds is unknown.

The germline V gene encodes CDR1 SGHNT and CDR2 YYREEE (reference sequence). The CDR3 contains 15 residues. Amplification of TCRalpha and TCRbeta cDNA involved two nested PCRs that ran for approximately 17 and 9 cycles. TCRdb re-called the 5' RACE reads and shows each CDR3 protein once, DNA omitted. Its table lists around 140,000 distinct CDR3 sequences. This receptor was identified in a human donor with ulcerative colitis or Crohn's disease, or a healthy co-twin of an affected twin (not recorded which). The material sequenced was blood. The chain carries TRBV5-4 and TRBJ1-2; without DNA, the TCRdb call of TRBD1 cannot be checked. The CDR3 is CASSSRDRGQYGYTF.